The 27 T cell receptor beta chains in this list originate from one sample, sequenced in a study of cytomegalovirus exposure and HLA in healthy donors. Primers: 60 Vbeta forward and 13 Jbeta reverse. Method: immunoSEQ multiplex PCR; TCRdb's copy keeps in-frame clones and lacks some. The sample shows 95,000 to 100,000 clones, about 80% of them seen only once. Sample: PBMCs. The receptors here all came from a man between 40 and 49 years old in good health and CMV-seronegative.

The rearrangement uses TRBV6-5 and TRBJ1-2; D may be TRBD1 (5 bases). The CDR3 extends over 16 amino acids. CDR1 MNHEY and CDR2 SVGAGI come from the germline V gene. Trimming removed 0 bases from V and 8 bases from J, with 19 bases in between. CDR3: CASSYSDGRAAGGYTF. In nucleotides, the CDR3 is TGTGCCAGCAGTTACTCGGACGGGAGGGCGGCAGGGGGCTACACCTTC.

V and J are TRBV7-9 and TRBJ1-4; 7 bases fit TRBD1. The CDR3 covers 15 residues. Germline V gene data show CDR1 as SEHNR and CDR2 as FQNEAQ (reference sequence). After removal of 10 bases from V and 0 bases from J, the junction contained 8 bases not matched to a gene. The CDR3 sequence: CATNPGGATNEKLFF. DNA of the CDR3: TGTGCCACGAACCCAGGGGGTGCAACTAATGAAAAACTGTTTTTT.

This clone has more than one count but fewer than ten. The CDR3 loop is CASSLSLNTEAFF. CDR3 in DNA: TGTGCCAGCAGCTTATCTCTGAACACTGAAGCTTTCTTT. V is TRBV13 and J is TRBJ1-1; D remains ambiguous. Deletions cut 2 bases from V and 0 bases from J, with 4 bases between. Germline CDR1 and CDR2: PRHDT and FYEKMQ (reference sequence). CDR3 length: 13 residues.

The chain combines TRBV5-1 with TRBJ1-6; 7 bases agree with TRBD1. Germline V lookup: CDR1 SGHRS, CDR2 YFSETQ. With V trimmed by 0 bases and J by 7 bases, 7 bases remained unmatched. The CDR3 length is 16 residues. The CDR3 nucleotides are TGCGCCAGCAGCTTGGGGTCAGGGGGTGAAAATTCACCCCTCCACTTT. Protein product: CASSLGSGGENSPLHF.

This clone was observed once. The CDR3 sequence is CASSLDMNTEAFF. The CDR3 region has the DNA TGTGCCAGCAGTCTGGACATGAACACTGAAGCTTTCTTT. The chain couples TRBV27 to TRBJ1-1, with D maybe TRBD1 (5 bases). The CDR3 is made up of 13 amino acids. From germline, CDR1 is MNHEY and CDR2 SMNVEV (reference sequence). Trimming cost V 5 bases and J 0 bases, with 7 bases left between them.

This clone was counted a few times. This chain uses TRBV2 with TRBJ2-2, with a tentative D call TRBD2 (5 bases). There are 13 residues in the CDR3. V was cut by 8 bases and J by 1 base, with 8 bases left in between. Germline CDR1 SNHLY, CDR2 FYNNEI. Here the CDR3 reads CASFAGNTGELFF. The CDR3 DNA is TGTGCCAGCTTCGCGGGGAACACCGGGGAGCTGTTTTTT.

The chain has TRBV10-3 and TRBJ1-5, with 10 bases identical to TRBD1. Germline CDR1 ENHRY, CDR2 SYGVKD. This CDR3 has 15 amino acids. Unmatched junction bases numbered 7, after V lost 4 bases and J lost 7 bases. The CDR3 is CAISGQGAGGQPQHF. The CDR3 bases are TGTGCCATCAGTGGACAGGGGGCGGGAGGGCAGCCCCAGCATTTT.

The rearrangement links TRBV28 to TRBJ1-1, with D possibly being TRBD1 (5 bases). Germline-derived CDR1 and CDR2 are MDHEN and SYDVKM. V was trimmed by 7 bases and J by 5 bases, leaving 14 bases between them. The CDR3 has 13 amino acids. CDR3 nucleotides: TGTGCCAGCAAAGACCAACGGGGGACTGAAGCTTTCTTT. This sequence encodes CASKDQRGTEAFF.

The chain employs TRBV5-1 and TRBJ2-2, with 13 bases matching TRBD2. Germline trimming cut 4 bases from V and 6 bases from J; bases unmatched to any gene: 9. Germline CDR1 reads SGHRS; CDR2 reads YFSETQ. The CDR3 runs 17 residues. CDR3 sequence reads: CASSPGLAGARSGELFF. Here the CDR3 DNA reads TGCGCCAGCAGCCCAGGACTAGCGGGGGCACGGTCCGGGGAGCTGTTTTTT.

This chain links TRBV10-1 with TRBJ1-5; perhaps TRBD1 as D (6 bases). V was clipped by 4 bases and J by 7 bases, with 20 bases between them. CDR3 length: 16 residues. The germline CDR1 and CDR2 sequences are WNHNN and SYGVQD (reference sequence). CDR3 coding DNA: TGCGCCAGCAGTGTCCGGACAGAGCAATCGGAACAGCCCCAGCATTTT. It specifies CASSVRTEQSEQPQHF.

V usage is TRBV11-1 and J usage is TRBJ2-5; the D gene is possibly TRBD2 (5 bases). CDR1 and CDR2 (germline): SGHAT, FQDESV (reference sequence). This CDR3 contains 14 residues. Deletions cut 3 bases from V and 5 bases from J, with 13 bases between. The CDR3: CASSFALARETQYF. Here the CDR3 DNA reads TGTGCCAGCAGCTTCGCCCTAGCTCGGGAGACCCAGTACTTC.

The chain links TRBV7-3 to TRBJ2-1, with 11 bases that match TRBD2. Trimming cost V 5 bases and J 9 bases; bases outside gene matches: 9. This CDR3 spans 15 amino acids. Germline loops: CDR1 SGHTA, CDR2 FQGTGA. For the CDR3, the DNA is TGTGCCAGCAGCGCCTTTAGCGGGGGGGCCGGTGAGCAGTTCTTC. This gives the protein CASSAFSGGAGEQFF. Based on the CDR3 plus reference TRBV7-3 and TRBJ2-1, the full variable domain is GAGVSQTPSNKVTEKGKYVELRCDPISGHTALYWYRQSLGQGPEFLIYFQGTGAADDSGLPNDRFFAVRPEGSVSTLKIQRTERGDSAVYLCASSAFSGGAGEQFFGPGTRLTVL.

V and J are TRBV4-2 and TRBJ2-2; 8 positions match TRBD1. This CDR3 is 14 amino acids long. J lost 6 bases, V lost 0 bases, and 0 bases had no gene match. CDR1 and CDR2 from the germline V gene are LGHNA and YNFKEQ. CDR3 DNA: TGTGCCAGCAGCCAAGAACAGGGGGCCGGGGAGCTGTTTTTT. Its protein product is CASSQEQGAGELFF.

V usage is TRBV7-9 and J usage is TRBJ1-1; D ambiguous. CDR1 and CDR2 (germline): SEHNR, FQNEAQ (reference sequence). The ends were cut back, 2 bases at V and 2 bases at J, with 12 bases in the middle. The CDR3 spans 15 residues. The CDR3 reads CASSLFRDTNTEAFF. The DNA for the CDR3 is TGTGCCAGCAGCTTATTCCGAGACACAAACACTGAAGCTTTCTTT.

The chain employs TRBV5-4 and TRBJ2-7; 7 nucleotides agree with TRBD2. Germline V gene sequence: CDR1 SGHNT, CDR2 YYREEE (reference sequence). There are 14 residues in the CDR3. After removal of 2 bases from V and 5 bases from J, the junction contained 7 bases not matched to a gene. CDR3: CASSLAGLGNEQYF. CDR3 nucleotide sequence: TGTGCCAGCAGCTTAGCGGGGCTCGGGAACGAGCAGTACTTC.

The J gene is TRBJ2-5, the V gene TRBV5-1, with 8 bases aligning to TRBD2. The ends lost 1 base at V and 3 bases at J; junction bases unmatched: 5. The CDR3 has 15 amino acids. Germline assignment: CDR1 SGHRS and CDR2 YFSETQ. CDR3 coding DNA: TGCGCCAGCAGCTTGCTTCCGGGGGGGGAAGAGACCCAGTACTTC. Protein product: CASSLLPGGEETQYF.

The rearrangement links TRBV5-4 to TRBJ2-1, with 10 bases that match TRBD1. In germline, CDR1 is SGHNT, CDR2 YYREEE (reference sequence). V trimming: 0 bases; J trimming: 5 bases; junction bases outside the gene matches: 2. This CDR3 is 15 amino acids long. In DNA, the CDR3 is TGTGCCAGCAGCTTGGGGGGACAGGGGAACAATGAGCAGTTCTTC. Its translation: CASSLGGQGNNEQFF.

The table lists this clone with a few counts. The chain uses TRBV5-4 and TRBJ1-1; 7 bases agree with TRBD1. The CDR3 sequence is 14 residues long. V dropped 3 bases and J dropped 1; count of bases not matched to a gene: 3. Germline values: CDR1 SGHNT, CDR2 YYREEE (reference sequence). CDR3 sequence (DNA): TGTGCCAGCAGCTGGGACAGTACGAACACTGAAGCTTTCTTT. As protein: CASSWDSTNTEAFF.

V and J are TRBV6-5 and TRBJ1-1, with D possibly TRBD1 on 6 matching bases. CDR1 MNHEY and CDR2 SVGAGI come from the germline V gene. The CDR3 covers 14 residues. With 6 bases removed from V and 0 bases from J, the gap between germline ends came to 11 bases. The chain's CDR3 is CASSQQGVNTEAFF. The CDR3 DNA is TGTGCCAGCAGCCAACAGGGAGTGAACACTGAAGCTTTCTTT.

The CDR3 spells CASSLVQGPPDTQYF. Here the CDR3 DNA reads TGTGCCAGCAGCTTAGTACAGGGTCCCCCAGATACGCAGTATTTT. The chain has TRBV11-2 and TRBJ2-3; D possibly corresponds to TRBD1 (6 bases). Germline lookup yields CDR1 SGHAT and CDR2 FQNNGV. V gave up 1 base and J gave up 4 bases, with 12 bases separating them. The CDR3 has 15 residues.

This clone has just one count. The chain employs TRBV2 and TRBJ1-1; TRBD1 agrees at 9 bases. CDR1 SNHLY and CDR2 FYNNEI come from the germline V gene. The CDR3 is made up of 15 amino acids. Trimming cost V 8 bases and J 4 bases; bases outside gene matches: 11. The CDR3 loop is CASHLGTGRSTEAFF. CDR3 DNA: TGTGCCAGCCACCTCGGGACAGGGCGGAGCACTGAAGCTTTCTTT.

This rearrangement joins TRBV11-2 to TRBJ1-4; D not certain. CDR3 length: 14 residues. The V and J ends lost 5 bases and 5 bases respectively, with 12 bases between them. Per germline, CDR1 SGHAT and CDR2 FQNNGV. This CDR3 is CASSHRTGNEKLFF. CDR3 bases: TGTGCCAGCAGCCATCGGACGGGGAATGAAAAACTGTTTTTT.

The rearrangement uses TRBV7-8 and TRBJ2-2; D unresolved. The V and J ends lost 2 bases and 0 bases respectively, with 10 bases between them. Germline V gene data show CDR1 as SGHVS and CDR2 as FQNEAQ. The CDR3 runs 16 residues. The CDR3 nucleotides are TGTGCCAGCAGCTTAAACGAAGCGACGAACACCGGGGAGCTGTTTTTT. This translates into CASSLNEATNTGELFF.

CDR3 region: CASSLAGGTAYNEQFF. CDR3 sequence (DNA): TGTGCCAGCAGCCTAGCGGGGGGGACTGCCTACAATGAGCAGTTCTTC. The gene calls are TRBV5-6 and TRBJ2-1; 12 nucleotides match TRBD2. Looked up from germline, CDR1 is SGHDT and CDR2 is YYEEEE. This CDR3 spans 16 amino acids. The junction had 4 bases not matched to a gene; V was cut back by 4 bases and J by 2 bases. The entire variable domain, with the rest obtained from reference TRBV5-6 and TRBJ2-1, is as follows: DAGVTQSPTHLIKTRGQQVTLRCSPKSGHDTVSWYQQALGQGPQFIFQYYEEEERQRGNFPDRFSGHQFPNYSSELNVNALLLGDSALYLCASSLAGGTAYNEQFFGPGTRLTVL.

The rearrangement joins TRBV18 to TRBJ1-1; a possible D gene is TRBD1 (6 bases). V gave up 6 bases and J gave up 0 bases, with 11 bases separating them. Germline lookup yields CDR1 KGHSH and CDR2 LQKENI. The CDR3 consists of 14 residues. This chain's CDR3 is CASSLGGVNTEAFF. CDR3 bases: TGTGCCAGCTCGCTAGGGGGGGTGAACACTGAAGCTTTCTTT.

Details on this clone: One end of the junction is discordant with germline, which a read error may explain. This sequence joins TRBV7-9 and TRBJ2-2; 7 nucleotides line up with TRBD1. From germline, CDR1 is SEHNR and CDR2 FQNEAQ (reference sequence). The length of the CDR3 is 16 residues. The CDR3 DNA is TGTTCCAGCAGCTCTGTACAGGGGAAGAACACCGGGGAGCTGTTTTTT. It codes for CSSSSVQGKNTGELFF.

This clone showed up just a few times. CDR3: CASSLFWGTGSNSPLHF. The DNA of the CDR3 is TGTGCCAGCAGCCTGTTCTGGGGGACAGGGAGTAATTCACCCCTCCACTTT. The V gene is TRBV5-5, the J gene TRBJ1-6; TRBD1 aligns across 9 bases. CDR3 size: 17 residues. Per germline, CDR1 SGHKS and CDR2 YYEKEE (reference sequence). Trimming removed 4 bases from V and 6 bases from J; junction bases left unmatched: 11.